This is a list of T cell receptor beta chains from one sample in a study of T cell responses to AZD1222 COVID-19 vaccine. Assay used: immunoSEQ multiplex PCR; TCRdb lists only in-frame clones, some missing. The sample holds roughly 80,000 clones, around 89% seen once. The starting material was peripheral blood, obtained on day 0 of MenACWY control vaccination. The receptors come from an adult in good health. CDR3s include the opening cysteine and the closing phenylalanine or tryptophan. Rows give clone size only sometimes, using once, few, many, or a class for an expanded clone.

>few|TRBV4-3|TRBJ1-6
CATSWGQGNSPLHF
>NA|TRBV7-9|TRBJ1-3
CASSLAAENTIYF
>NA|TRBV28|TRBJ1-1
CASTTGGLWSTEAFF
>NA|TRBV5-4|TRBJ1-1
CASSFGGTEAFF
>NA|TRBV5-1|TRBJ2-5
CASSLGQLQETQYF
>NA|TRBV7-3|TRBJ2-1
CASSGTSGSTYNEQFF
>NA|TRBV7-9|TRBJ2-5
CASSPEQETQYF
>NA|TRBV7-9|TRBJ2-7
CASSTDGTVNYEQYF
>NA|TRBV5-1|TRBJ1-2
CASSWGANYGYTF
>NA|TRBV3-1/TRBV3-2|TRBJ2-7
CASSQHGRAYEQYF
>few|TRBV28|TRBJ1-4
CASSFGGVRGNEKLFF
>once|TRBV28|TRBJ1-3
CASSPQGGGNTIYF
>NA|TRBV20-1|TRBJ1-2
CSATGLYGYTF
>NA|TRBV19|TRBJ2-7
CASSRFGFYEQYF
>NA|TRBV29-1|TRBJ1-2
CSVEEGRRDYGYTF
>few|TRBV7-9|TRBJ1-2
CASRPSATGSYGYTF
>NA|TRBV7-2|TRBJ1-4
CASSRGQANEKLFF
>NA|TRBV3-1/TRBV3-2|TRBJ1-2
CASSQEEGTAAYGYTF
>NA|TRBV28|TRBJ1-1
CASSLSPALTEAFF
>NA|TRBV7-2|TRBJ2-1
CASSLGLAVNEQFF
>NA|TRBV7-2|TRBJ1-2
CASSLPLGRELNYGYTF
>NA|TRBV21-1|TRBJ2-7
CASGRVGCRFYEQYF
>once|TRBV11-2|TRBJ2-7
CASSLTGSPYYEQYF
>NA|TRBV28|TRBJ2-7
CASSPTVLRRYEQYF
>NA|TRBV6-2/TRBV6-3|TRBJ1-2
CASSYSNRYTF
>NA|TRBV3-1/TRBV3-2|TRBJ2-5
CASTLAGGGETQYF
>NA|TRBV30|TRBJ1-2
CAWTPRAHYGYTF
>once|TRBV18|TRBJ2-2
CASSPRQTTGELFF
>NA|TRBV6-2/TRBV6-3|TRBJ2-3
CASSYSQRENPDTQYF
>NA|TRBV15|TRBJ1-5
CATSRDGLTEVYQPQHF
>NA|TRBV28|TRBJ2-7
CASSWGTGAYEQYF
>NA|TRBV7-9|TRBJ2-1
CASSLGANNEQFF
>NA|TRBV24-1|TRBJ2-2
CAISGNTGELFF
>NA|TRBV7-2|TRBJ1-2
CASSLGAESYGYTF
>NA|TRBV6-5|TRBJ1-2
CASSYGYGYTF
>NA|TRBV10-3|TRBJ2-7
CAIAETSGSYEQYF
>NA|TRBV7-6|TRBJ2-7
CASSSPGQGYEQYF
>once|TRBV28|TRBJ1-2
CASSTGRWGYGYTF
>NA|TRBV3-1/TRBV3-2|TRBJ1-2
CASSGDSPLWGYTF
>NA|TRBV7-9|TRBJ2-2
CASRPGAGELFF
>NA|TRBV30|TRBJ2-7
CAFRQGNYEQYF
>NA|TRBV28|TRBJ2-7
CASSFQGGSSYEQYF
>NA|TRBV2|TRBJ1-4
CASSRNSANEKLFF
>NA|TRBV28|TRBJ1-6
CASSLRESHSPLHF
>NA|TRBV9|TRBJ2-5
CASSSSGGRETQYF
>NA|TRBV19|TRBJ2-7
CASSKLAGFSGIYEQYF
>once|TRBV6-5|TRBJ2-1
CASSPRIAVNEQFF
>NA|TRBV6-5|TRBJ1-5
CASSYVGTGQPQHF
>NA|TRBV30|TRBJ2-2
CAWSGRGLGGNTGELFF
>NA|TRBV6-1|TRBJ1-5
CASSEAGGGQPQHF
>once|TRBV5-1|TRBJ2-7
CASRLFGTSYEQYF
>NA|TRBV6-5|TRBJ1-1
CASDDRYTEAFF
>NA|TRBV5-1|TRBJ1-3
CASSLQGVSGNTIYF
>NA|TRBV7-8|TRBJ2-7
CASSLVGYEQYF
>NA|TRBV12-3/TRBV12-4|TRBJ1-1
CASSLAPGPSF
>NA|TRBV7-9|TRBJ1-6
CASSLGPGENSPLHF
>NA|TRBV7-9|TRBJ2-1
CASSLQGLTNEQFF